This T cell receptor beta chain appears in the sequencing data of a study of CD8+CD57+ T cells in acquired aplastic anemia. On the study more broadly: Sorted cells (CD4+ and CD8+) yielded DNA amounts that averaged approximately 2.9 ug.

This clonotype has just one count. CD8+CD57+ cell expansion had been shown by flow cytometry in patients chosen for sequencing. The CDR3 runs to 15 residues. V lost 4 bases and J lost 4, with 15 bases in between. Germline V CDR1 and CDR2: SGHVS, FQNEAQ. For CDR3 and TCR beta VDJ profiling, genomic DNA was the template used. MiXCR, run by TCRdb on the reads, gives a single entry per CDR3 protein. The table lists under 500,000 distinct CDR3 sequences, around a third of them singletons, with around 0.82% in the top ten. The chain carries TRBV7-8 and TRBJ2-3, with TRBD1 as a possible D gene (6 bases). The sample was sorted CD4+, CD8+, or CD8+CD57+ T cells (not recorded which) from PBMCs. This TCR came from a human donor with aplastic anemia. CDR3: CASSSDRFGPDTQYF. The CDR3 nucleotides read TGTGCCAGCAGCTCCGACAGGTTTGGGCCAGATACGCAGTATTTT.